This T cell receptor (beta chain) was recovered during a study of CD8+ T cells in alopecia areata. Study-level results: Scalp sequencing also captures normal skin's resident alphabeta T cells. Administration of tofacitinib significantly diminished scalp clonality and expanded CD8+ clones within the top 100. Especially in alopecia totalis/universalis, lesional scalp showed greater clonality than normal scalp did.

As to this clone: As yet, its antigen is unknown.

Trimming took 5 bases from V and 4 from J; bases not matched to a gene: 9. Germline V gene data show CDR1 as GTSNPN and CDR2 as SVGIG (reference sequence). The CDR3 runs 15 residues. Treatment of the sample: oral pan-JAK inhibitor, 5-10 mg twice daily. Researchers took lesional scalp punch biopsies and peripheral blood from people who were alopecia areata patients. It was cDNA, reverse transcribed from extracted RNA, that served as the sequencing template. Sequencing was performed with immunoSEQ multiplex PCR; in TCRdb, only in-frame clones are kept and a portion is missing. The repertoire holds under 150,000 clones, with about 50% as singletons.

The sample consisted of CD4+ T cells sorted from blood, taken at week 4, from a patient treated with tofacitinib. This receptor was identified in a human donor with alopecia areata. The chain combines TRBV30 with TRBJ1-2; 11 nucleotides agree with TRBD1. The CDR3 protein is CAWFLGQGAPYGYTF. Here the CDR3 DNA reads TGTGCCTGGTTCCTTGGACAGGGGGCACCCTATGGCTACACCTTC.